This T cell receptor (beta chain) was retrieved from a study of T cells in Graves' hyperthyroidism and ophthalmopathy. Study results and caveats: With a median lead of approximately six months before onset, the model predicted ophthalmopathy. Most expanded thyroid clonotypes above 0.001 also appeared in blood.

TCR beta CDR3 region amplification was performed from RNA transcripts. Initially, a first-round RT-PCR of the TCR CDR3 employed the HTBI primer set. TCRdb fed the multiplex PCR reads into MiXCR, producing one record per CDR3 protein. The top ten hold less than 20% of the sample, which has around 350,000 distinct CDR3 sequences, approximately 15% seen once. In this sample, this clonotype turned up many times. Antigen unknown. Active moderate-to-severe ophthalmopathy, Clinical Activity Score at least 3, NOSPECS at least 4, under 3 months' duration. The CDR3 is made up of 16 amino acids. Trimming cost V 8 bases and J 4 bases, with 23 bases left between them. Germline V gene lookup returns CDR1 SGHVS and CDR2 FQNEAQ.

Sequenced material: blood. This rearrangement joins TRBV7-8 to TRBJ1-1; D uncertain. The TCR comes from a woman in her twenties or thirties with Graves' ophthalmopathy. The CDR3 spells CASVSRPDGGVTEAFF. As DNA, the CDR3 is TGTGCCAGCGTGTCCCGCCCGGACGGTGGGGTCACTGAAGCTTTCTTT.